The 8 T cell receptor beta chains reported below all come from one sample, sequenced in a study of response to subunit inactivated influenza vaccine (dated by TCRdb to the late 2010s). Libraries were built with RT-PCR. Instrument used: Illumina HiSeq 2500. TCRdb itself trimmed the public reads at Q25 with fastp, ran MiXCR and retained productive beta chains. Every distinct CDR3 protein forms one entry, paired with its most common genes and DNA. This sample lists under 550,000 distinct CDR3 sequences; approximately 7.7% were detected once. Under 15% of the sample belongs to the ten largest clones. Here the sequenced sample was PBMCs from blood, taken around 25 months after vaccination. These receptors were obtained from a man aged 50 to 75 who received an inactivated influenza vaccine. Donor details come from another sample of the same person, matched by shared clones.

The table lists this clonotype with many counts. The chain employs TRBV3-1 and TRBJ2-1; D call uncertain. Per the germline V gene, CDR1 is LGHDT and CDR2 is YNNKEL (reference sequence). This CDR3 has 11 amino acids. V lost 1 base and J lost 10, with 5 bases in between. The CDR3 reads CASSQGGEQFF. The CDR3 region has the DNA TGTGCCAGCAGCCAAGGCGGAGAGCAGTTCTTC.

This clonotype was observed at least ten times. The chain is built from TRBV6-6 and TRBJ1-1; perhaps TRBD1 as D (5 bases). V lost 2 bases to trimming and J lost 7 bases, with 5 bases between them. Per germline, CDR1 MNHNY and CDR2 SVGAGI (reference sequence). The CDR3 sequence is 11 residues long. The CDR3 protein is CASSYDSEAFF. In DNA, the CDR3 is TGTGCCAGCAGTTACGACAGTGAAGCTTTCTTT.

The sample holds many counts of this clonotype. The genes are TRBV20-1 and TRBJ1-2; the match to TRBD1 covers 8 bases. This CDR3 has 16 residues. The germline gives CDR1 DFQATT, CDR2 SNEGSKA (reference sequence). V lost 3 bases, J lost 4 bases, and 13 bases stayed unmatched. CDR3 sequence: CSASPSGQAVSYGYTF. In DNA form, the CDR3 reads TGCAGTGCTAGCCCGTCGGGACAGGCAGTCTCCTATGGCTACACCTTC.

This clonotype was picked up a small number of times. The chain uses TRBV28 and TRBJ2-1, with 11 bases that match TRBD1. This CDR3 is 15 amino acids long. Germline V lookup: CDR1 MDHEN, CDR2 SYDVKM. After removal of 2 bases from V and 7 bases from J, the junction contained 4 bases not matched to a gene. CDR3 nucleotide sequence: TGTGCCAGCAGTTTACCCGGGACAGGGGGTAATGAGCAGTTCTTC. Protein sequence: CASSLPGTGGNEQFF.

The chain combines TRBV5-4 with TRBJ1-2; 7 bases match TRBD1. This CDR3 region has 13 residues. The germline V gene has CDR1 SGHNT and CDR2 YYREEE (reference sequence). J lost 4 bases, V lost 3 bases, and 3 bases had no gene match. Here the CDR3 DNA reads TGTGCCAGCAGCTCGGGACAGCCCTATGGCTACACCTTC. Translation: CASSSGQPYGYTF.

Ten or more counts support this clonotype. The J gene is TRBJ1-6, the V gene TRBV6-6; tentative D call: TRBD1 (6 bases). This CDR3 has 13 amino acids. Trimming removed 4 bases from V and 13 bases from J, with 14 bases in between. Germline V CDR1 and CDR2: MNHNY, SVGAGI (reference sequence). The CDR3 here is CASSSDSQGPLHF. CDR3 in DNA: TGTGCCAGCAGTTCGGACAGCCAGGGGCCCCTCCACTTT.

This clonotype was counted many times. This sequence joins TRBV20-1 and TRBJ2-1, with 8 bases identical to TRBD2. Germline trimming cut 0 bases from V and 5 bases from J; bases unmatched to any gene: 6. Per germline, CDR1 DFQATT and CDR2 SNEGSKA (reference sequence). The CDR3 is 15 amino acids. The CDR3 bases are TGCAGTGCTAGAGATGCCGGGAGGGAGAACAATGAGCAGTTCTTC. Its translation: CSARDAGRENNEQFF.

This clonotype has at least ten counts. The rearrangement uses TRBV29-1 and TRBJ2-1, with a weak D call TRBD1 (5 bases). CDR1 is SQVTM, CDR2 ANQGSEA, per germline. Trimming shortened V by 4 bases and J by 10 bases, and 17 bases separated the two germline ends. This CDR3 is built from 13 residues. CDR3 loop: CSVGAQGYGEQFF. The CDR3 coding sequence is TGCAGCGTTGGAGCGCAGGGATACGGCGAGCAGTTCTTC.